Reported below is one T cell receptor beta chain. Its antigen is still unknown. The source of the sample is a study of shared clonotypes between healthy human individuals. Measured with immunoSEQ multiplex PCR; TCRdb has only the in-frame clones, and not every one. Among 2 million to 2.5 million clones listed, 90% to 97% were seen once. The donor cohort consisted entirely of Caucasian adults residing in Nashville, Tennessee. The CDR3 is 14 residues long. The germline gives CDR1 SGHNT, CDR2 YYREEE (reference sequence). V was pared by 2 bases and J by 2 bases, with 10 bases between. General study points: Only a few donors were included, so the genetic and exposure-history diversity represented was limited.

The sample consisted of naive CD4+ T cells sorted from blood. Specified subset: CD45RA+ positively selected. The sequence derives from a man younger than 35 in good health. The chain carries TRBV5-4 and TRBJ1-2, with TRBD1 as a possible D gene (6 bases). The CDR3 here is CASSFYRVNYGYTF. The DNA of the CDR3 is TGTGCCAGCAGCTTCTACAGGGTGAACTATGGCTACACCTTC.